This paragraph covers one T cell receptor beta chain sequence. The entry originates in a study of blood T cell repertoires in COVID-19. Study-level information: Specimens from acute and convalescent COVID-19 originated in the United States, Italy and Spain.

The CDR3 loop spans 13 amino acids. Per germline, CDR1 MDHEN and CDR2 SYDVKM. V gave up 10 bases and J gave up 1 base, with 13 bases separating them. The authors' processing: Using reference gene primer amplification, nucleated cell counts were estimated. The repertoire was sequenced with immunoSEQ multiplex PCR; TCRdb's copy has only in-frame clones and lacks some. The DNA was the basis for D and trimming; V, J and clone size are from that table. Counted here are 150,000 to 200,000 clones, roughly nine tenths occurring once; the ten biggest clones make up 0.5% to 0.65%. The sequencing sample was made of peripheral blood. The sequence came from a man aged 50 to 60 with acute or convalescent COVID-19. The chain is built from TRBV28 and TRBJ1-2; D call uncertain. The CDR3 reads CATREALNYGYTF. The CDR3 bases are TGTGCCACCCGGGAGGCTCTTAACTATGGCTACACCTTC.